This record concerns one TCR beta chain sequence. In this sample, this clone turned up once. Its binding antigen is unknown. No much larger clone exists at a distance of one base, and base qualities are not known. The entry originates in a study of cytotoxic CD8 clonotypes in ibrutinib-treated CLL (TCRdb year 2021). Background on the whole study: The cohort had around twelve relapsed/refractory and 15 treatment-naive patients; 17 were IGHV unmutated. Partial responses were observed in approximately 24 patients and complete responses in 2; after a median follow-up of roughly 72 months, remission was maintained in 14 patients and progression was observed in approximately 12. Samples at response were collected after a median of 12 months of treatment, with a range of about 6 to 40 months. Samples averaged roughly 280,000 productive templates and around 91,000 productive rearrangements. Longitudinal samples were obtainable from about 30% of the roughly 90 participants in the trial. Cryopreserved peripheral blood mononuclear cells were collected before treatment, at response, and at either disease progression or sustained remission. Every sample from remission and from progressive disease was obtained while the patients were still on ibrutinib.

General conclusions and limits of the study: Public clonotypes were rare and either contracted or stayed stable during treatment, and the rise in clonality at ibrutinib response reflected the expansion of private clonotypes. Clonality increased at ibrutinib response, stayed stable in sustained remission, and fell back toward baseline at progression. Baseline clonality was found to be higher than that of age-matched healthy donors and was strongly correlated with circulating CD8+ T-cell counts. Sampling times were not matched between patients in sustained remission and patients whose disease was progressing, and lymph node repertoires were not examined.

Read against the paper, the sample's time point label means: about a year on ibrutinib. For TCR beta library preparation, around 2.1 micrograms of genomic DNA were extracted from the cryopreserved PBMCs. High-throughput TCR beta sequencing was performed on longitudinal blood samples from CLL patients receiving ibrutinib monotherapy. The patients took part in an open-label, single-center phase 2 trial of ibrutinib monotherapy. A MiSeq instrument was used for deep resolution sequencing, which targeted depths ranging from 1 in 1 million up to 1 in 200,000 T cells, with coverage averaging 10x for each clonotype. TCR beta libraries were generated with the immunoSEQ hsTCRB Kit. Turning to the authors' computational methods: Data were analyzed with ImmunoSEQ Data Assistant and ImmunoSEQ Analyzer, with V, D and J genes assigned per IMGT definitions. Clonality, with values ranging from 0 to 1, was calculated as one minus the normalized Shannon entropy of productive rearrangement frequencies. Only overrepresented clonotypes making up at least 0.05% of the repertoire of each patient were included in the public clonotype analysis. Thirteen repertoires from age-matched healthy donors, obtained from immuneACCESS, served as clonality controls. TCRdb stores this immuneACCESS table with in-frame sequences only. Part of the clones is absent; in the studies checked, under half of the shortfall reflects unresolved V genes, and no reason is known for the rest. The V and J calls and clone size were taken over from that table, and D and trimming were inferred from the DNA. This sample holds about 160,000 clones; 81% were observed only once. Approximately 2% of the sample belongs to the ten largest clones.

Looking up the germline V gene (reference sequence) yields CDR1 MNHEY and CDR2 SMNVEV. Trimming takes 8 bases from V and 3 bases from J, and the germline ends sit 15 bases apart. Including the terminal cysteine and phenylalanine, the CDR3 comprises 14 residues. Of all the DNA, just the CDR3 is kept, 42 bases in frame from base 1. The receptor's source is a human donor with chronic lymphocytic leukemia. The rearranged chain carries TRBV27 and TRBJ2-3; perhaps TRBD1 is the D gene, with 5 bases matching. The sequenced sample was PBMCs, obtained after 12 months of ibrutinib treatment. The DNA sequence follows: TGTGCCAGCGGAAGCAGGGTCAGGACAGATACGCAGTATTTT. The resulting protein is CASGSRVRTDTQYF.